These 10 T cell receptor beta chains were sequenced from one sample in a study of CD8 T cells in ankylosing spondylitis. TCRdb reprocessed the 5' RACE reads via MiXCR and lists one record per CDR3 protein. The sample shows more than 150,000 distinct CDR3 sequences, 11% of them seen only once. Sequenced sample: blood, either unsorted or a sorted T cell fraction (not recorded which). The receptors come from a male donor with ankylosing spondylitis or in good health (not recorded which).

This clonotype appeared a few times. The chain uses TRBV9 and TRBJ2-5; TRBD2 is a possible D gene (5 bases). The germline gives CDR1 SGDLS, CDR2 YYNGEE. The CDR3 consists of 17 residues. Trimming removed 0 bases at V and 2 bases at J, with 17 bases between. Written as DNA, the CDR3 is TGTGCCAGCAGCGTAGGGACCCAGCGGCACCTTCAAGAGACCCAGTACTTC. It specifies CASSVGTQRHLQETQYF.

This clonotype was seen repeatedly, ten times or more. This chain links TRBV5-1 with TRBJ1-1, with 9 positions matching TRBD1. After removal of 2 bases from V and 7 bases from J, the junction contained 9 bases not matched to a gene. Germline values: CDR1 SGHRS, CDR2 YFSETQ. The CDR3 spans 15 residues. CDR3 bases: TGCGCCAGCAGCTTAGCCGGGACAGGGTCCTATGAAGCTTTCTTT. It is translated as CASSLAGTGSYEAFF.

The chain combines TRBV11-3 with TRBJ1-6; tentatively, D is TRBD1 (5 bases). Germline V gene lookup returns CDR1 SGHNT and CDR2 YENEEA. The CDR3 has 14 residues. V lost 5 bases and J 7 bases, leaving 12 bases between the germline ends. This CDR3 is CASSRGRVNSPLHF. Written as DNA, the CDR3 is TGTGCCAGCAGCCGGGGCAGGGTCAATTCACCCCTCCACTTT.

The J gene is TRBJ1-5, the V gene TRBV5-1; unclear D gene. V lost 0 bases and J 6 bases, leaving 7 bases between the germline ends. The germline V gene encodes CDR1 SGHRS and CDR2 YFSETQ. The CDR3 consists of 13 residues. This CDR3 reads CASSLDWSQPQHF. The CDR3 DNA reads TGCGCCAGCAGCTTGGATTGGAGTCAGCCCCAGCATTTT.

This clonotype was counted many times. This chain joins TRBV30 and TRBJ2-7, with 9 bases matching TRBD2. Trimming removed 5 bases from V and 6 bases from J; junction bases left unmatched: 14. CDR3 length: 15 residues. Germline CDR1 and CDR2: GTSNPN and SVGIG (reference sequence). CDR3 in amino acids: CAWWDKTSGILEQYF. Here the CDR3 DNA reads TGTGCCTGGTGGGATAAGACTAGCGGTATCCTCGAGCAGTACTTC.

The chain employs TRBV4-3 and TRBJ2-5; TRBD1 matches 8 bases. The CDR3 has 15 amino acids. CDR1 LGHNA and CDR2 YSLEER come from the germline V gene. J lost 3 bases, V lost 1 base, and 4 bases had no gene match. CDR3 protein: CASSQVTGGEETQYF. CDR3 DNA: TGCGCCAGCAGCCAAGTCACAGGGGGTGAAGAGACCCAGTACTTC.

CDR3 nucleotide sequence: TGTGCCAGCAGCTTAGTCTCTCTACCCCTCCACTTT. This gives the protein CASSLVSLPLHF. This rearrangement joins TRBV7-2 to TRBJ1-6; D gene ambiguous. Germline lookup yields CDR1 SGHTA and CDR2 FQGNSA. The V gene lost 1 base and the J gene lost 12 bases, with 7 bases spanning the gap. The CDR3 spans 12 residues.

This clonotype was counted at least ten times. V is TRBV5-1 and J is TRBJ2-5; 7 nucleotides line up with TRBD2. Germline CDR1 SGHRS, CDR2 YFSETQ. The CDR3 is 14 residues long. After removal of 4 bases from V and 5 bases from J, the junction contained 8 bases not matched to a gene. DNA for the CDR3: TGCGCCAGCAGCCCCCAGCGGGGAGATGAGACCCAGTACTTC. Translation gives CASSPQRGDETQYF.

This clonotype was counted ten times or more. V gene TRBV6-5 combines with J gene TRBJ2-7; a weak D match, TRBD2 (5 bases). This CDR3 is 17 amino acids long. Trimming pared 0 bases from V and 2 bases from J, leaving 17 bases between. Per the germline V gene, CDR1 is MNHEY and CDR2 is SVGAGI. The CDR3 reads CASSYSQKGAETYEQYF. Here the CDR3 DNA reads TGTGCCAGCAGTTACTCGCAAAAGGGAGCGGAGACCTACGAGCAGTACTTC.

Many counts were recorded for this clonotype. This sequence joins TRBV5-1 and TRBJ1-1; D is undetermined. CDR3 length: 13 residues. Trimming cost V 5 bases and J 1 base, with 9 bases left between them. Germline loops: CDR1 SGHRS, CDR2 YFSETQ. The CDR3 nucleotides read TGCGCCAGCAGAACTACAACGAACACTGAAGCTTTCTTT. Amino acid sequence: CASRTTTNTEAFF.